This T cell receptor (beta chain) emerged from a study of cytomegalovirus exposure and HLA in healthy donors (dated by TCRdb to about 2017). For the study in its entirety: In an earlier analysis of some 550 of the donors, about 270 Gb of sequence data and 95 million to 130 million unique TCR beta sequences from 180 million or so T cells were reported. Rather than drawing on any new phenotypic data, the later analysis identified candidate immune exposures from TCR beta sequences and the way those sequences occurred across donors. Class I and class II HLA loci were covered by the typing at four-digit resolution. Donor age, sex, ethnicity and CMV serostatus were compiled together with the repertoire data. Roughly 320 gigabases of sequencing data and around 85 million unique TCR sequences made up an early release that covered nearly 650 HLA-typed donors. The number of donors typed differed by locus, with roughly 620-630 for A, B, C, DRB1 and DQB1, around 520 for DQA1, 600 to 610 for DPA1, and 472 for DPB1. The study used immunosequencing to profile the T cell repertoires of 600 to 850 subjects and linked those repertoires to cytomegalovirus serostatus. To decide whether each TCR beta V gene segment behaved as functional or pseudogenic, an earlier analysis of 587 of the donors relied on high-throughput TCR beta sequencing. A later genetic analysis took genome-wide SNP genotypes for about three fifths of the roughly 700 donors and used that subset as a discovery cohort. To predict cytomegalovirus infection status, the study brought together high-throughput TCR immunosequencing, statistical association of individual TCRs with disease status, and machine learning. Among 300 to 500 genotyped donors of the cohort, an average of approximately 200,000 unique TCR beta nucleotide sequences was sequenced per donor, of which 15% to 20% were non-productive. Every repertoire in the discovery cohort had been generated on one and the same sequencing platform. A separate validation cohort of over 95 different subjects was used in addition to the approximately 610-subject first cohort. In a later analysis, previously published TCR beta repertoires from fewer than 750 donors were re-analyzed and high-resolution HLA genotyping was added so that TCR occurrence patterns could be studied. Among the approximately 400 genotyped donors, about 85% belonged to the genetic ancestry cluster associated with self-reported Caucasian donors. The study was designed to test whether signatures of past pathogen exposure could be identified by cataloging public T cell receptors. Five DR-DQ haplotypes were handled as single units for association and clustering, since linkage in the cohort was strong.

This clone has only one observation. No antigen is known for it. No per-base quality is available; no much larger clone lies one base away. The full study reports these points: Linkage disequilibrium might explain the correlated functional status among segregating V segments, but an unknown experimental factor could not be ruled out. In a later analysis, HLA-associated TCR beta chains were found to be more clonally expanded and to have lower generation probabilities than equally common non-associated chains. Because counts were too low, about 18 rarely observed V segments, including chromosome 9 orphons, were excluded from the earlier analysis of under 650 of the donors. A further reported finding was that TCR beta sequences accurately predicted the HLA-A and HLA-B alleles for most subjects in the first cohort. A later genetic analysis reported fewer N-insertions in productive TCRs among donors in an Asian-associated ancestry cluster than the approximately 700-donor mean. When HLA alleles, especially DR and DQ, strongly co-occurred, TCR associations were difficult to assign to individual alleles. A later analysis found that TCR association rates varied across HLA loci, with DRB1 alleles showing the most associated TCRs and HLA-C alleles the fewest. Because HLA typing was missing for some donors at each locus, association tests included only the typed subset. An earlier analysis of several hundred of the donors showed that most TCR beta V segments appeared in productive rearrangements either about 87% or about 30% of the time, which broadly matched IMGT annotations. Only TCR beta chains were sequenced in this cohort, and the absence of alpha or paired-chain data limited detectable features. A few of the identified cytomegalovirus-associated TCR beta chains were confirmed in vitro to be specific for cytomegalovirus antigens. In a later analysis, several top co-occurrence clusters were reported to appear linked to parvovirus B19, influenza, CMV and Epstein-Barr virus. CMV serostatus was the only immune exposure information available for the cohort. Because the 87-base-pair reads could not distinguish some IMGT-functional V segments, including TRBV6-2 and TRBV6-3, those segments were excluded. In a later analysis, around 15,000 TCR beta sequences were associated with specific HLA alleles at a false discovery rate of 0.05. Most TCR sequences were seen in very few donors, while some public TCRs were found in many individuals. The authors suggested that the approach could potentially be generalized to other disease states and immunological phenotypes. An association between a missense DCLRE1C variant and V-gene and J-gene trimming of TCR beta chains was found in a later genetic analysis and replicated in an independent cohort. A later analysis found that most CMV-associated TCR beta chains appeared HLA-restricted, with HLA associations seemingly driven largely by CMV exposure. Cytomegalovirus status was reported to be diagnosed by the classifier with high specificity and sensitivity in both the original and validation cohorts. A total of fewer than 200 TCR beta chains were listed by the study as associated with cytomegalovirus. A group of highly shared sequence variants was considered likely to be a technical artifact of the sequencing pipeline. Sequencing depth was assumed to be roughly uniform across donors in the presence/absence analyses, though that assumption may not hold.

The cohort comprised fewer than 700 healthy bone marrow donors. Cohort members were all nominally healthy when sampled, although unrecorded immune exposures were likely present. The donor tested CMV seropositive, placing the donor among the 290 or so seropositive members of the cohort. A peripheral blood sample was collected from each donor, and TCR beta sequencing was performed on peripheral blood mononuclear cells. The Qiagen DNeasy Blood Extraction Kit was used to extract genomic DNA from the blood cell samples. Library generation was performed with the immunoSEQ multiplex PCR assay. A mixture of 60 forward primers for TCR Vbeta segments and 13 reverse primers for TCR Jbeta segments was used in the multiplex PCR. The CDR3 region of rearranged TCR beta genes was amplified from genomic DNA by a multiplex PCR assay. The Illumina HiSeq System was used to sequence the amplified TCR beta libraries as 87-base-pair reads. In the source study's methods: In a later analysis, some 80 million unique TCR beta chains were counted across the 500 to 850 repertoires, and some 10 million of these chains were shared by at least two donors. Raw reads were error-corrected and collapsed into unique sequences by a nearest-neighbor algorithm in which closely related sequences were merged to remove PCR and sequencing errors. Alignment of CDR3 sequences to IMGT reference sequences was used to assign V, D and J gene segments. Each retained sequence needed at least a six-nucleotide match to both a V gene segment and a J gene segment. Rearrangements were classified as productive when the CDR3 lacked stop codons and remained in frame with V and J, and all other rearrangements were classified as non-productive. Following IMGT convention, CDR3 was defined as the stretch from the second conserved V-encoded cysteine to the conserved J-encoded phenylalanine. The earlier analysis of approximately 500 of the donors excluded sequences that lacked an unambiguous match to a single V gene segment. In an earlier analysis of 587 of the donors, a V segment was called functional when productive rearrangements were above 56.7%, and segregating when the standard deviation between donors exceeded 5%. To diagnose cytomegalovirus status from the catalog of TCR beta chain sequences, a statistical classification framework was built. A later analysis assigned V and J genes by comparing TCR nucleotide sequences with IMGT/GENE-DB human TR gene sequences. A later analysis assigned CDR3 sequences and most-parsimonious VDJ recombination scenarios with the TCRdist pipeline. In a later analysis, every TCR beta chain was defined by the combination of its CDR3 amino acid sequence and its V-gene family, and reads without a unique V-gene family were dropped. To address suspected cross-contamination and a sequencing artifact, a later analysis removed a few hundred highly shared, low-generation-probability nucleotide sequences. In a later analysis, a clonal expansion index was calculated for each public chain from normalized within-repertoire ranks of inferred template counts. In a later analysis, generation probabilities were computed with a VDJ recombination model fitted to out-of-frame rearrangements, and the resulting probabilities were checked against IGoR. In a later analysis, hypergeometric tests were used to score TCR-TCR, TCR-HLA and TCR-CMV co-occurrence, with a repertoire-size bias correction applied to TCR pairs. In a later analysis, false discovery rates were estimated by permuting HLA or CMV assignments 20 times. A later analysis grouped co-occurring TCRs with DBSCAN, adding TCRdist sequence similarity when clustering within HLA-allele-positive subsets. Repertoires with fewer than 30,000 or more than 120,000 public chains were left out of co-occurrence clustering, as were several repertoires with anomalous nucleotide sharing. The source is immuneACCESS, and TCRdb retained only in-frame sequences with V and J called. Part of the clones is not carried over; for the studies checked, unresolved V genes explain less than half of this, and the remainder is unexplained. From that table come the V and J calls and clone size; the DNA was used to work out D and trimming. The sample has around 150,000 clones on record, 65% to 70% of them singletons. 3.5% to 5.5% of the sample rests with the top ten.

Including the terminal cysteine and phenylalanine, the CDR3 comprises 16 residues. Left in the record is the CDR3 DNA by itself, 48 bases read in frame from the first base. The germline V gene specifies SNHLY as CDR1 and FYNNEI as CDR2. Compared with germline, V lacks 1 base and J lacks 3 bases; bases without a gene match: 1. The TCR was taken from a woman aged 18-29 years in good health and CMV-seropositive. The chain joins TRBV2 to TRBJ2-7, with TRBD2 matching 15 junction bases. The sequenced sample was PBMCs. The base sequence is TGTGCCAGCAGTGAAGGGACTAGCGGGAGGGTCTACGAGCAGTACTTC. Its translation reads: CASSEGTSGRVYEQYF. Full variable domain (CDR3 extended with the reference TRBV2 and TRBJ2-7 proteins): EPEVTQTPSHQVTQMGQEVILRCVPISNHLYFYWYRQILGQKVEFLVSFYNNEISEKSEIFDDQFSVERPDGSNFTLKIRSTKLEDSAMYFCASSEGTSGRVYEQYFGPGTRLTVT.